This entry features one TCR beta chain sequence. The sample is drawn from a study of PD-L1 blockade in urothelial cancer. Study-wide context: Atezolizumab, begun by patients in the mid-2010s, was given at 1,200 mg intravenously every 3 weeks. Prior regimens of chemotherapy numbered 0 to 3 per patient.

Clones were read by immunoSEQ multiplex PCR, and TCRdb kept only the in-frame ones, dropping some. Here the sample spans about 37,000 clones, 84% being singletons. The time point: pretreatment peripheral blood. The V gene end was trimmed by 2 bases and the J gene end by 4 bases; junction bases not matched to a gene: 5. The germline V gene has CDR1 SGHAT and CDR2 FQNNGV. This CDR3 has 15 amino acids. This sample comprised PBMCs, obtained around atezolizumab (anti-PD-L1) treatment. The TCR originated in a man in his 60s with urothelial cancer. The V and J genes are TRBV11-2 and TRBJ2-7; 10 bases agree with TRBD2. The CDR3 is CASSLRGLATYEQYF. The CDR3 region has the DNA TGTGCCAGCAGCTTAAGGGGACTAGCGACTTACGAGCAGTACTTC.